A single sample is the source of the 25 T cell receptor beta chains below, sequenced in a study of cytomegalovirus exposure and HLA in healthy donors. TCRdb's table, derived via immunoSEQ multiplex PCR, lists solely in-frame clones and lacks some. Of tens of thousands of clones in the sample, 85% to 90% were seen once. The sample was PBMCs. These receptors were collected from a woman aged 18-29 years in good health and CMV-seropositive.

The V and J genes are TRBV5-6 and TRBJ2-1, with TRBD2 as a possible D gene (6 bases). This CDR3 region has 12 residues. Trimming removed 4 bases at V and 8 bases at J, with 10 bases between. Germline CDR1 and CDR2: SGHDT and YYEEEE. CDR3 nucleotide sequence: TGTGCCAGCAGCGCCGGGAGAGATGAGCAGTTCTTC. This translates into CASSAGRDEQFF.

J is TRBJ2-2 and V is TRBV5-4; 7 bases line up with TRBD1. The CDR3 contains 14 residues. J gave up 3 bases and V 5 bases, and 4 bases lay outside the gene matches. Germline-derived CDR1 and CDR2 are SGHNT and YYREEE (reference sequence). CDR3 sequence reads: CASRQGLDTGELFF. The CDR3, as DNA: TGTGCCAGCAGACAGGGGTTGGACACCGGGGAGCTGTTTTTT.

The gene calls are TRBV2 and TRBJ2-2; TRBD1 agrees at 9 bases. Germline V lookup: CDR1 SNHLY, CDR2 FYNNEI. Unmatched junction bases numbered 8, after V lost 4 bases and J lost 5 bases. The CDR3 loop spans 16 amino acids. The DNA of the CDR3 is TGTGCCAGCAGTGCCCGGGGACAGGGAGGGACCGGGGAGCTGTTTTTT. Its translation: CASSARGQGGTGELFF.

V usage is TRBV5-4 and J usage is TRBJ1-3; D is ambiguous. V gave up 3 bases and J gave up 3 bases, with 13 bases separating them. Germline V lookup: CDR1 SGHNT, CDR2 YYREEE (reference sequence). The CDR3 is made up of 15 amino acids. CDR3 coding DNA: TGTGCCAGCAGCTCGAGGGAACTCTTTGGAAACACCATATATTTT. Encoded protein: CASSSRELFGNTIYF.

V and J are TRBV5-1 and TRBJ1-1; possibly TRBD1 for D (5 bases). The germline V gene encodes CDR1 SGHRS and CDR2 YFSETQ. V was clipped by 0 bases and J by 2 bases, with 11 bases between them. The CDR3 is 15 residues long. CDR3 in amino acids: CASSLATAVNTEAFF. The CDR3 coding sequence is TGCGCCAGCAGCTTGGCGACAGCCGTCAACACTGAAGCTTTCTTT.

This chain connects TRBV4-2 to TRBJ1-1; 8 nucleotides align to TRBD1. This CDR3 comprises 15 residues. The junction had 4 bases not matched to a gene; V was cut back by 4 bases and J by 0 bases. CDR1 LGHNA and CDR2 YNFKEQ come from the germline V gene. The CDR3 DNA reads as TGTGCCAGCAGCCTCGGACAGGGATTGAACACTGAAGCTTTCTTT. It is translated as CASSLGQGLNTEAFF.

V usage is TRBV2 and J usage is TRBJ2-3, with D unclear. Trimming stripped 8 bases from V and 5 bases from J, with 14 bases between. Germline lookup yields CDR1 SNHLY and CDR2 FYNNEI. The length of the CDR3 is 13 residues. The CDR3 sequence: CASEAYTGDTQYF. Here the CDR3 DNA reads TGTGCCAGCGAAGCTTACACGGGAGATACGCAGTATTTT.

This chain links TRBV27 with TRBJ1-2; no clear D. The germline V gene encodes CDR1 MNHEY and CDR2 SMNVEV (reference sequence). The CDR3 length is 13 residues. The ends were cut back, 2 bases at V and 4 bases at J, with 8 bases in the middle. CDR3 region: CASSLGQSYGYTF. The DNA for the CDR3 is TGTGCCAGCAGTTTAGGGCAGTCCTATGGCTACACCTTC.

The chain combines TRBV9 with TRBJ2-3; 7 nucleotides align to TRBD1. The germline V gene has CDR1 SGDLS and CDR2 YYNGEE. The CDR3 loop spans 14 amino acids. The J segment lost 3 bases and the V segment lost 0 bases, leaving 1 base of the junction unmatched. In nucleotides, the CDR3 is TGTGCCAGCAGCGTAGCACAGGGGACAGATACGCAGTATTTT. It translates to CASSVAQGTDTQYF. Looking up the rest from reference TRBV9 and TRBJ2-3 gives the full variable domain: DSGVTQTPKHLITATGQRVTLRCSPRSGDLSVYWYQQSLDQGLQFLIQYYNGEERAKGNILERFSAQQFPDLHSELNLSSLELGDSALYFCASSVAQGTDTQYFGPGTRLTVL.

J is TRBJ2-7 and V is TRBV11-2, with 8 bases that match TRBD1. J gave up 3 bases and V 0 bases, and 4 bases lay outside the gene matches. The CDR3 runs 15 residues. Per the germline V gene, CDR1 is SGHAT and CDR2 is FQNNGV. The CDR3 region is CASSLEGTGIYEQYF. In nucleotides, the CDR3 is TGTGCCAGCAGCTTAGAAGGGACAGGAATCTACGAGCAGTACTTC.

The genes are TRBV7-8 and TRBJ1-4; 7 bases map to TRBD1. The V segment lost 1 base and the J segment 0 bases; nucleotides outside the gene matches: 5. The germline V gene encodes CDR1 SGHVS and CDR2 FQNEAQ. CDR3 length: 17 amino acids. This chain's CDR3 is CASSLVTGQSTNEKLFF. CDR3 nucleotides: TGTGCCAGCAGCTTAGTGACGGGACAGTCAACTAATGAAAAACTGTTTTTT.

V usage is TRBV19 and J usage is TRBJ1-1; D gene ambiguous. CDR1 and CDR2 from the germline V gene are LNHDA and SQIVND (reference sequence). This CDR3 spans 12 amino acids. V was shortened by 3 bases and J by 5 bases, with 7 bases between the two germline ends. The CDR3 nucleotides read TGTGCCAGTAGTATGGCTGAAACTGAAGCTTTCTTT. This sequence encodes CASSMAETEAFF.

The chain combines TRBV2 with TRBJ2-5; D is perhaps TRBD1 (6 bases). V dropped 10 bases and J dropped 6 bases, with 21 bases sitting between them. CDR1 is SNHLY, CDR2 FYNNEI, per germline. The CDR3 is made up of 14 amino acids. The CDR3 is CANSQGEGGKTQYF. Here the CDR3 DNA reads TGTGCCAACTCACAGGGTGAAGGGGGAAAGACCCAGTACTTC.

V is TRBV15 and J is TRBJ1-1; TRBD1 matches at 7 bases. This CDR3 has 16 amino acids. The V gene's germline CDR1 is LNHNV and CDR2 YYDKDF (reference sequence). After removal of 3 bases from V and 0 bases from J, the junction contained 7 bases not matched to a gene. CDR3 sequence reads: CATSRDPGQMNTEAFF. CDR3 in DNA: TGTGCCACCAGCAGGGATCCGGGACAGATGAACACTGAAGCTTTCTTT. The whole variable domain, remainder taken from reference TRBV15 and TRBJ1-1, is DAMVIQNPRYQVTQFGKPVTLSCSQTLNHNVMYWYQQKSSQAPKLLFHYYDKDFNNEADTPDNFQSRRPNTSFCFLDIRSPGLGDTAMYLCATSRDPGQMNTEAFFGQGTRLTVV.

This chain joins TRBV6-5 and TRBJ2-6, with D unclear. Germline lookup yields CDR1 MNHEY and CDR2 SVGAGI. Trimming pared 1 base from V and 0 bases from J, leaving 7 bases between. This CDR3 contains 16 residues. The CDR3 reads CASSYYAFSGANVLTF. The CDR3 DNA is TGTGCCAGCAGTTACTACGCGTTCTCTGGGGCCAACGTCCTGACTTTC.

The V call is TRBV7-6, the J call TRBJ2-3, with D tentatively TRBD2 (6 bases). There are 16 residues in the CDR3. Trimming took off 5 bases at V and 3 bases at J, with 18 bases between the two ends. Germline V gene sequence: CDR1 SGHVS, CDR2 FNYEAQ. CDR3 sequence: CASSPRRGSSTDTQYF. The DNA for the CDR3 is TGTGCCAGCAGCCCAAGGCGGGGCTCCTCGACAGATACGCAGTATTTT.

V gene TRBV15 combines with J gene TRBJ2-1, with 8 bases that match TRBD2. Losses at the gene ends were 7 bases for V and 5 bases for J; bases not matched to a gene: 7. CDR3 length: 14 residues. CDR1 and CDR2 (germline): LNHNV, YYDKDF (reference sequence). The CDR3 DNA reads as TGTGCCACCACCAAGGGACTAGTAGACAATGAGCAGTTCTTC. Translation gives CATTKGLVDNEQFF.

This clone is a singleton in its sample. Other nucleotide sequences in the sample specify the same CDR3. This rearrangement joins TRBV7-9 to TRBJ2-3; D remains ambiguous. V was pared by 5 bases and J by 2 bases, with 2 bases between. Germline CDR1 reads SEHNR; CDR2 reads FQNEAQ (reference sequence). This CDR3 is built from 11 residues. The CDR3 here is CASSLTDTQYF. The DNA for the CDR3 is TGTGCCAGCAGCCTCACAGATACGCAGTATTTT.

The chain is built from TRBV4-2 and TRBJ1-2; D gene unclear. This CDR3 has 15 amino acids. Between the trimmed V and J ends, which lost 0 bases and 4 bases, there was a span of 12 bases. Germline-derived CDR1 and CDR2 are LGHNA and YNFKEQ. This CDR3 is CASSQDWQAPYGYTF. The CDR3 DNA sequence: TGTGCCAGCAGCCAAGATTGGCAGGCCCCCTATGGCTACACCTTC.

In this sample, this clone turned up once. One end of the junction is discordant with germline, which a read error may explain. This chain uses TRBV7-7 with TRBJ2-3; 13 nucleotides align to TRBD2. Germline V lookup: CDR1 SSHAT, CDR2 FNYEAQ (reference sequence). This CDR3 has 17 residues. In DNA, the CDR3 is TGTGCTAGCAGCCACAGGACTAGCGGGAGTGACACAGATACGCAGTATTTT. Its protein is CASSHRTSGSDTDTQYF.

This chain connects TRBV7-8 to TRBJ2-2; 7 bases are a match to TRBD2. Germline V gene data show CDR1 as SGHVS and CDR2 as FQNEAQ. This CDR3 contains 15 residues. J was trimmed by 3 bases and V by 5 bases; bases with no gene match: 6. CDR3 sequence (DNA): TGTGCCAGCAGCCCATGGGGGGGGGACACCGGGGAGCTGTTTTTT. Its translation: CASSPWGGDTGELFF.

The chain is built from TRBV7-6 and TRBJ2-7; 7 positions agree with TRBD1. CDR3 length equals 18 residues. Germline V gives CDR1 SGHVS, CDR2 FNYEAQ. V shed 0 bases and J 5 bases; nucleotides not matched to a gene: 16. Here the CDR3 reads CASSLAKAGLRGLNEQYF. CDR3 bases: TGTGCCAGCAGCTTAGCCAAGGCAGGATTGAGGGGGCTCAACGAGCAGTACTTC.

The chain employs TRBV19 and TRBJ2-7; 12 bases map to TRBD2. Germline V lookup: CDR1 LNHDA, CDR2 SQIVND (reference sequence). The CDR3 is 13 amino acids. V was clipped by 9 bases and J by 5 bases; unmatched bases: 5. In DNA form, the CDR3 reads TGTGCCAGCAGACTAGCGGGAGACCACGAGCAGTACTTC. This encodes CASRLAGDHEQYF.

The rearrangement joins TRBV29-1 to TRBJ1-1; no firm D call. The CDR3 sequence is 12 residues long. Looked up from germline, CDR1 is SQVTM and CDR2 is ANQGSEA. The CDR3 sequence: CGSRRVNTEAFF. CDR3 sequence (DNA): TGCGGGTCAAGACGGGTGAACACTGAAGCTTTCTTT. Full variable domain (remainder filled in from reference TRBV29-1 and TRBJ1-1): SAVISQKPSRDICQRGTSLTIQCQVDSQVTMMFWYRQQPGQSLTLIATANQGSEATYESGFVIDKFPISRPNLTFSTLTVSNMSPEDSSIYLCGSRRVNTEAFFGQGTRLTVV.

This clone was seen just once. The chain joins TRBV7-9 to TRBJ1-2, with 9 bases that match TRBD1. The CDR3 has 15 residues. The V segment lost 4 bases and the J segment 3 bases; nucleotides outside the gene matches: 6. Germline V gives CDR1 SEHNR, CDR2 FQNEAQ (reference sequence). The CDR3 DNA follows: TGTGCCAGCAGCTCAAACAGGGGGCTTGACTATGGCTACACCTTC. It encodes CASSSNRGLDYGYTF.